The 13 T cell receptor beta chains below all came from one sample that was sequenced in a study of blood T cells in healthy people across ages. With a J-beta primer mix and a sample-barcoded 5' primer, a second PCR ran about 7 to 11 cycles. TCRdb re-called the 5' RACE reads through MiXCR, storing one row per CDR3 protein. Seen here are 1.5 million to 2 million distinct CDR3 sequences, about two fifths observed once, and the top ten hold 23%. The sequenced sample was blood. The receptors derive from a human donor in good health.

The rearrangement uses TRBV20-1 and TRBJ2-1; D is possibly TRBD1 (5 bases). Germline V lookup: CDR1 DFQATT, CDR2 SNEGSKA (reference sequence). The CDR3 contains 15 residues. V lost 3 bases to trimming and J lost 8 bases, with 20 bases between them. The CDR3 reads CSASIWGRREDEQFF. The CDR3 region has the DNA TGCAGTGCTAGTATCTGGGGCCGTCGCGAGGATGAGCAGTTCTTC.

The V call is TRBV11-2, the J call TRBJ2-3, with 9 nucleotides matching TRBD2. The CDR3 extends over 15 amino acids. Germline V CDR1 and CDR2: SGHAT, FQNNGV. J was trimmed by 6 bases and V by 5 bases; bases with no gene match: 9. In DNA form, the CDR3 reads TGTGCCAGCAGCCCCGGCGGGGGGGAGGCGGATACGCAGTATTTT. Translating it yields CASSPGGGEADTQYF.

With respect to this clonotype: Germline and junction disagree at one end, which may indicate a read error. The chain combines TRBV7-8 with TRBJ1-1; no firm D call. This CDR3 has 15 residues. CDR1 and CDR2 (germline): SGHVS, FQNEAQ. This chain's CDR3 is CASSLVGLWNTEAFF. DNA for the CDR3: TGTGCCAGCAGCTTAGTAGGTCTCTGGAACACTGAGGCTTTCTTT.

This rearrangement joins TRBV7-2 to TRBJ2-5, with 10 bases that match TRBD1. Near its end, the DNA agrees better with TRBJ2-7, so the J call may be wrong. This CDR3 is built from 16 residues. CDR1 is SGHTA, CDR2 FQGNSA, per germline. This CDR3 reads CASSPRRDRGAYEQYF. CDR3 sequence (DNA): TGTGCCAGCAGCCCTCGTCGGGACAGGGGAGCCTACGAGCAGTACTTC.

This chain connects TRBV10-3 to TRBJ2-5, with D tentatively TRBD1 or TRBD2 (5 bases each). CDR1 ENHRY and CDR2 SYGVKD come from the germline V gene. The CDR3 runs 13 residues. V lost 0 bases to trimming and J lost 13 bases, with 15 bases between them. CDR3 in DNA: TGTGCCATCAGTGAGTCGGGGGAATTGATGCCGTACTTC. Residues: CAISESGELMPYF.

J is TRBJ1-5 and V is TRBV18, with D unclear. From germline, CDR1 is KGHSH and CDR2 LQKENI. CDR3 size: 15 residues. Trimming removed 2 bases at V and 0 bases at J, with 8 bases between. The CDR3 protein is CASSPGFNSNQPQHF. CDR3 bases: TGTGCCAGCTCACCAGGGTTTAATAGCAATCAGCCCCAGCATTTT.

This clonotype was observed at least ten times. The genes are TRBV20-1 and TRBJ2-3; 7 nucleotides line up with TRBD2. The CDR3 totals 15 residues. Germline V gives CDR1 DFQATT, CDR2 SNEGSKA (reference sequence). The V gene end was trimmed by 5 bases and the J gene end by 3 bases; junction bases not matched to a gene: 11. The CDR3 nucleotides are TGCAGTGCTGGGCGTAGCGGGTTGGGGACAGATACGCAGTATTTT. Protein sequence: CSAGRSGLGTDTQYF.

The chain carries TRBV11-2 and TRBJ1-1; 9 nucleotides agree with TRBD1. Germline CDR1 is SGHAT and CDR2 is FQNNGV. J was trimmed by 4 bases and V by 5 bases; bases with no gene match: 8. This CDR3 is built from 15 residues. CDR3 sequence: CASSRRQGDTTEAFF. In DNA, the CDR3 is TGTGCCAGCAGCCGGAGACAGGGGGATACCACTGAAGCTTTCTTT.

The CDR3 protein is CATQGQGTYNEQFF. In nucleotides, the CDR3 is TGTGCCACCCAGGGACAGGGGACCTACAATGAGCAGTTCTTC. The gene calls are TRBV24-1 and TRBJ2-1; 10 nucleotides line up with TRBD1. Trimming at V came to 9 bases and at J to 2 bases, leaving 3 bases not matched to a gene. The germline V gene has CDR1 KGHDR and CDR2 SFDVKD. The CDR3 has 14 residues.

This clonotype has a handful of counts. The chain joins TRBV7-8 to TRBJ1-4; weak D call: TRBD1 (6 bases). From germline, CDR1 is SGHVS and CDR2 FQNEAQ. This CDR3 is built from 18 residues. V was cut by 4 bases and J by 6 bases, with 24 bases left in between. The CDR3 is CASSSLLGADPEDEKLFF. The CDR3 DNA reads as TGTGCCAGCAGCTCCCTGCTGGGGGCCGACCCTGAGGATGAAAAACTGTTTTTT.

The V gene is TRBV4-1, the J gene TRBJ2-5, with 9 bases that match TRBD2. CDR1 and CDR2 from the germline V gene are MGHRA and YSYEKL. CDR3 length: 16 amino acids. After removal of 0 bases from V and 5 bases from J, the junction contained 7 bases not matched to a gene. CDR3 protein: CASSQDEAGGRETQYF. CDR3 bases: TGCGCCAGCAGCCAAGATGAAGCGGGGGGCCGGGAGACCCAGTACTTC.

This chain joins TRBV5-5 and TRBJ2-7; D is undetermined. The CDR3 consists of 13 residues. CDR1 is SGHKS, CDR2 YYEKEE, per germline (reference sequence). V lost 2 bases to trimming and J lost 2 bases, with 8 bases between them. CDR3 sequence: CASSFSKPYEQYF. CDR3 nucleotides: TGTGCCAGCAGCTTTTCAAAGCCCTACGAGCAGTACTTC.

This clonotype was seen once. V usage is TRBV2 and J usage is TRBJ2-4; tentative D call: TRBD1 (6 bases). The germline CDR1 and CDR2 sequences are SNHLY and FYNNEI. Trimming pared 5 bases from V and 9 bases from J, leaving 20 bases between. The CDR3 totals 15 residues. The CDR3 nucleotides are TGTGCCAGCAGTCCGGGACCGGGACAAATAAGCATTCAGTACTTC. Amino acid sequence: CASSPGPGQISIQYF.